A single T cell receptor (beta chain) is shown here with its context. The CDR3 loop spans 15 amino acids. Trimming removed 1 base from V and 1 base from J, with 11 bases in between. Germline assignment: CDR1 SGHKS and CDR2 YYEKEE (reference sequence). The data derive from a study of blood T cell repertoires in COVID-19. Profiled with immunoSEQ multiplex PCR; TCRdb holds only in-frame clones, not every one. The repertoire holds roughly 100,000 clones, with 80% to 90% as singletons. The sequencing input was peripheral blood. The rearrangement joins TRBV5-5 to TRBJ1-1, with a tentative D call TRBD1 (6 bases). This receptor was identified in a human donor in a cohort sampled during active COVID-19. CDR3 bases: TGTGCCAGCAGCTTGTCTTGGACAGAGAACACTGAAGCTTTCTTT. This sequence encodes CASSLSWTENTEAFF.